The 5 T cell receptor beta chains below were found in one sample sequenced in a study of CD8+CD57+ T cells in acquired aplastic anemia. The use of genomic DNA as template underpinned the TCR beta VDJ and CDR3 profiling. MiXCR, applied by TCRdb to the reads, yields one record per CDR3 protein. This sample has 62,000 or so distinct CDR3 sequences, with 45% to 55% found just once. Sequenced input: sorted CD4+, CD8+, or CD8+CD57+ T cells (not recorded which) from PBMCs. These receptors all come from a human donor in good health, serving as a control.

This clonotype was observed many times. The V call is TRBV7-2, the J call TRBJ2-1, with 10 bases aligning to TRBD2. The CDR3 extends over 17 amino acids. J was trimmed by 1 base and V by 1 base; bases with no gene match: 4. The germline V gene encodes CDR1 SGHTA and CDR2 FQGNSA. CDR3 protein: CASSLDSGRPSYNEQFF. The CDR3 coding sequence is TGTGCCAGCAGCTTAGATAGCGGGAGGCCTTCCTACAATGAGCAGTTCTTC. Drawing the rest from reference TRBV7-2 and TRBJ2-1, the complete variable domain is GAGVSQSPSNKVTEKGKDVELRCDPISGHTALYWYRQSLGQGLEFLIYFQGNSAPDKSGLPSDRFSAERTGGSVSTLTIQRTQQEDSAVYLCASSLDSGRPSYNEQFFGPGTRLTVL.

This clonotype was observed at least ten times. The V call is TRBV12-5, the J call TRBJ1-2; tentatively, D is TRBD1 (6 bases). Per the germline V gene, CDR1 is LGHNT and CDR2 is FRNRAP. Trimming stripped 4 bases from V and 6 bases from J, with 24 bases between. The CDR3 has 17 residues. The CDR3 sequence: CASGSWVNIRGAHGYTF. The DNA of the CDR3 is TGTGCTAGTGGTTCGTGGGTAAACATAAGGGGGGCTCATGGCTACACCTTC.

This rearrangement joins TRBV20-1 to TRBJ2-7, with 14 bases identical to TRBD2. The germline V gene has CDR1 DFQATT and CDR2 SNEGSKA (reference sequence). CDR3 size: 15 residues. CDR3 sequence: CSAGLAGGKYYEQYF. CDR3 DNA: TGCAGCGCCGGACTAGCGGGAGGCAAATACTACGAGCAGTACTTC.

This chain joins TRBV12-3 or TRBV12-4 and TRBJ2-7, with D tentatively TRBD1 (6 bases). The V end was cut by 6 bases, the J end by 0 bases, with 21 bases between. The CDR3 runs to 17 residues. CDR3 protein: CASSSSSGTSSSYEQYF. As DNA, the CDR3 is TGTGCCAGCAGCTCTTCCTCCGGGACATCGAGCTCCTACGAGCAGTACTTC.

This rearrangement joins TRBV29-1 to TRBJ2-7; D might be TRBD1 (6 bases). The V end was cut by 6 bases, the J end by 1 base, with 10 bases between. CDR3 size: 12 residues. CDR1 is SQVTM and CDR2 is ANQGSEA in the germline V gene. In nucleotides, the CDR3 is TGCAGCGTGGAGACAGGTTCCTACGAGCAGTACTTC. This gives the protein CSVETGSYEQYF.